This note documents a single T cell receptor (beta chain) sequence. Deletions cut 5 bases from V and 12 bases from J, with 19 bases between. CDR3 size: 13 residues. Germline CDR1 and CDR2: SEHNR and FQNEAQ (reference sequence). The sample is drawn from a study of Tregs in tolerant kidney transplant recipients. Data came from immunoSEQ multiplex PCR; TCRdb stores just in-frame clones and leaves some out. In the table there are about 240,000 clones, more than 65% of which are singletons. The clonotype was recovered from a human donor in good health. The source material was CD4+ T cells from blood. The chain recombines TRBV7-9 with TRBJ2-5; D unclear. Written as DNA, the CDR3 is TGTGCCAGCAGCCAAACGACACGGAATATTGAGTACTTC. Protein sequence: CASSQTTRNIEYF.